The sequence of this T cell receptor beta chain was determined in a study of cytomegalovirus exposure and HLA in healthy donors. Overall study results and limits: Later analysis reportedly placed an Asian-associated ancestry cluster below the approximately 680-donor mean in N-insertions.

Concerning this clone itself: The antigen is undetermined.

Germline loops: CDR1 SGHTA, CDR2 FQGNSA. Losses at the gene ends were 5 bases for V and 2 bases for J; bases not matched to a gene: 3. CDR3 length: 15 amino acids. Researchers ran the PCR with 60 Vbeta and 13 Jbeta primers. Using immunoSEQ multiplex PCR, the repertoire was profiled, and TCRdb retains in-frame clones only, with some absent. The repertoire includes around 150,000 clones, around 80% of them detected once, and around 6.5% sits in the top ten. The sequence derives from a male donor in good health and CMV-seropositive. This chain joins TRBV7-2 and TRBJ2-1; TRBD1 matches 10 bases. Material: PBMCs. CDR3 nucleotides: TGTGCCAGCAGCCCGGACAGGGGGGCCTACAATGAGCAGTTCTTC. It specifies CASSPDRGAYNEQFF.